The clone carrying this TCR beta chain was seen just once. As yet, its antigen is unknown. These data come from a study of CD8 T cells in Susac syndrome. Whole-study context: Within the sequenced Susac syndrome patient group, more than 5 exhibited active disease and roughly 8 were in remission. The study's findings and limits: Acknowledgment was made by the study that its TCR sequencing and HLA analysis involved a relatively small number of individuals. The Susac syndrome CD4+ T cell repertoires displayed no clonal expansion.

Germline V gene lookup returns CDR1 SGHAT and CDR2 FQNNGV. This CDR3 is 15 amino acids long. V dropped 10 bases and J dropped 2; count of bases not matched to a gene: 4. Random hexamers were used to reverse transcribe the RNA input (about 0.5 to 1 ug). A multiplex approach, immunoSEQ multiplex PCR, amplified TCR beta CDR3 across 54 Vbeta and 13 Jbeta. TCRdb re-analysed the immunoSEQ multiplex PCR reads in MiXCR, keeping a single row per CDR3 protein. The data hold 71,000 or so distinct CDR3 sequences, with 85% to 95% observed a single time. Sequences were obtained from CD4+ T cells from PBMCs. The TCR was taken from a human donor with Susac syndrome. The chain joins TRBV11-2 to TRBJ2-5; 16 bases are a match to TRBD2. The CDR3 loop is CATPGLAGGQETQYF. The CDR3 DNA is TGTGCCACCCCGGGACTAGCGGGGGGGCAAGAGACCCAGTACTTC. The complete variable domain, with remaining parts taken from reference TRBV11-2 and TRBJ2-5, reads EAGVAQSPRYKIIEKRQSVAFWCNPISGHATLYWYQQILGQGPKLLIQFQNNGVVDDSQLPKDRFSAERLKGVDSTLKIQPAKLEDSAVYLCATPGLAGGQETQYFGPGTRLLVL.